The clone carrying this T cell receptor (beta chain) was seen more than once but under ten times. The source of the sample is a study of patients and donors after allogeneic stem cell transplantation. Trimming took off 6 bases at V and 2 bases at J, with 10 bases between the two ends. This CDR3 has 12 amino acids. Germline CDR1 reads SQVTM; CDR2 reads ANQGSEA. TCRdb passed the RT-PCR reads through MiXCR, listing each CDR3 protein once. The sample shows about 110,000 distinct CDR3 sequences, around 36% of them seen only once. The specimen was blood, either unsorted or a sorted T cell fraction (not recorded which). The receptor comes from a human donor who was either an allogeneic HSCT recipient or a stem cell or donor lymphocyte infusion donor (not recorded which). It is not recorded whose cells these are; they may come from a transplant donor. The chain combines TRBV29-1 with TRBJ1-1; D remains ambiguous. The CDR3: CSVRRANTEAFF. CDR3 in DNA: TGCAGCGTGCGGCGGGCCAACACTGAAGCTTTCTTT.